The rows below give T cell receptor beta chains drawn from one sample of a study of blood T cell repertoires in COVID-19. Produced via immunoSEQ multiplex PCR; TCRdb's table is partial and in-frame only. The sample includes hundreds of thousands of clones, 70% to 90% seen only once; the top ten take around 1.2%. The specimen was peripheral blood. Source of these receptors: a man aged 70-80 years with acute or convalescent COVID-19. Each CDR3 is given with its conserved first and last residue. D genes are given only for firm matches. The size of a clone is reported for some rows only, either as once, few or many, or as a class for expanded clones.

-	TRBV9	TRBJ2-1	-	CASSPDSYNEQFF	TGTGCCAGCAGTCCCGACTCTTACAATGAGCAGTTCTTC
-	TRBV14	TRBJ1-2	few	CASSQVDGWNYGYTF	TGTGCCAGCAGCCAGGTAGACGGGTGGAACTATGGCTACACCTTC
TRBD1	TRBV4-3	TRBJ1-6	-	CASSPAIDRGITPLHF	TGCGCCAGCAGCCCTGCGATTGACAGGGGGATCACACCCCTCCACTTT
-	TRBV6-6	TRBJ1-1	-	CASRHGEGEAFF	TGTGCCAGCAGGCACGGGGAGGGGGAAGCTTTCTTT
-	TRBV21-1	TRBJ1-4	few	CASSKGFNRGQINEKLFF	TGTGCCAGCAGCAAAGGATTCAACAGGGGGCAGATTAATGAAAAACTGTTTTTT
TRBD2	TRBV27	TRBJ2-5	-	CASSPKTLAGAETQYF	TGTGCCAGCAGTCCGAAAACCCTAGCGGGAGCTGAGACCCAGTACTTC
TRBD1	TRBV19	TRBJ2-3	-	CASSPIWGQGEVTQYF	TGTGCCAGTAGCCCCATATGGGGACAGGGTGAGGTTACGCAGTATTTT
TRBD1	TRBV6-6	TRBJ1-6	once	CASSSDRGPNSPLHF	TGTGCCAGCAGTTCCGACAGGGGGCCAAATTCACCCCTCCACTTT
-	TRBV9	TRBJ1-1	-	CASSVDVGNTEAFF	TGTGCCAGCAGCGTAGATGTCGGGAACACTGAAGCTTTCTTT
-	TRBV4-2	TRBJ1-3	-	CASSQEITGYGNTIYF	TGTGCCAGCAGCCAAGAGATTACAGGGTACGGAAACACCATATATTTT
-	TRBV19	TRBJ1-6	-	CASSIAYNSPLHF	TGTGCCAGTAGTATAGCATATAATTCACCCCTCCACTTT
-	TRBV4-1	TRBJ2-3	-	CASSQVSTDTQYF	TGCGCCAGCAGCCAAGTCTCCACAGATACGCAGTATTTT
TRBD2	TRBV7-2	TRBJ2-1	-	CASKPGLARNEQFF	TGTGCCAGTAAGCCGGGACTAGCGAGAAATGAGCAGTTCTTC
TRBD2	TRBV3-1/TRBV3-2	TRBJ2-3	few	CASSRLAGGLGTDTQYF	TGTGCCAGCAGCCGTCTAGCGGGGGGGCTGGGCACAGATACGCAGTATTTT
TRBD1	TRBV18	TRBJ1-1	-	CASSPLGTGGKRTEAFF	TGTGCCAGCTCACCACTGGGGACAGGGGGCAAACGGACTGAAGCTTTCTTT
-	TRBV4-1	TRBJ2-2	-	CASSQEWAVPGELFF	TGCGCCAGCAGCCAAGAGTGGGCCGTCCCCGGGGAGCTGTTTTTT
-	TRBV13	TRBJ1-5	-	CASSLGGSQPQHF	TGTGCCAGCAGCTTAGGCGGTTCTCAGCCCCAGCATTTT
TRBD1	TRBV5-4	TRBJ2-7	-	CASSIPDRGREQYF	TGTGCCAGCAGCATACCCGACAGGGGTAGGGAGCAGTACTTC
-	TRBV5-4	TRBJ2-2	-	CASSSPGLGTGELFF	TGTGCCAGCAGCTCTCCGGGTCTTGGAACCGGGGAGCTGTTTTTT
-	TRBV9	TRBJ1-2	-	CASSASGGTLYGYTF	TGTGCCAGCAGCGCCTCAGGAGGGACCCTCTATGGCTACACCTTC
TRBD2	TRBV27	TRBJ2-1	-	CASSYFLTGGRNEQFF	TGTGCCAGCAGTTATTTTCTAACGGGGGGGCGGAATGAGCAGTTCTTC
-	TRBV7-2	TRBJ2-7	-	CASSADRVVGEQYF	TGTGCCAGCAGCGCCGACCGGGTGGTAGGCGAGCAGTACTTC
TRBD1	TRBV6-5	TRBJ1-2	-	CASSYRFGQEEYGYTF	TGTGCCAGCAGTTACCGATTCGGACAGGAGGAGTATGGCTACACCTTC
TRBD2	TRBV7-3	TRBJ2-1	many	CASSLYTPSTGGKYNEQFF	TGTGCCAGCAGCTTATATACCCCCTCCACGGGGGGGAAGTACAATGAGCAGTTCTTC
TRBD2	TRBV29-1	TRBJ2-3	once	CSVAASGSPSTDTQYF	TGCAGCGTTGCGGCTAGCGGATCGCCTAGCACAGATACGCAGTATTTT
-	TRBV19	TRBJ1-2	once	CASSVNNYGYTF	TGTGCCAGTAGTGTAAATAACTATGGCTACACCTTC